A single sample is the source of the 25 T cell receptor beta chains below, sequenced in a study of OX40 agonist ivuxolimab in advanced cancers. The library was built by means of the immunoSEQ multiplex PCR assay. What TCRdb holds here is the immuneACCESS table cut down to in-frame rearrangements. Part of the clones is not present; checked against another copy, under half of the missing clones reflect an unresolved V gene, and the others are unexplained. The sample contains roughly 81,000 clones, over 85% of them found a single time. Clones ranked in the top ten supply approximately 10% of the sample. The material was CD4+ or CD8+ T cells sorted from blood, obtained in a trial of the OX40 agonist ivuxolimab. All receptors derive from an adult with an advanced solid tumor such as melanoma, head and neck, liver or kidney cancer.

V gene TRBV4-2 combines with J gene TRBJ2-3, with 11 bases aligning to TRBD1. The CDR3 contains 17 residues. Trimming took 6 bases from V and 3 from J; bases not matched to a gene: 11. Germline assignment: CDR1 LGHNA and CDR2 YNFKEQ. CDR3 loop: CASREYGTGGMTDTQYF. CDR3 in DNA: TGTGCCAGCAGGGAATACGGGACAGGGGGTATGACAGATACGCAGTATTTT.

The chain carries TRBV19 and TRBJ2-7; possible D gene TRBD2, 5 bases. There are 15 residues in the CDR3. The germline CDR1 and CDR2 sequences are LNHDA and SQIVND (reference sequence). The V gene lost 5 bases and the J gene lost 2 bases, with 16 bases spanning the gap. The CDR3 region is CASSPRTFTPYEQYF. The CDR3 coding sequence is TGTGCCAGTAGTCCCCGGACTTTTACGCCCTACGAGCAGTACTTC.

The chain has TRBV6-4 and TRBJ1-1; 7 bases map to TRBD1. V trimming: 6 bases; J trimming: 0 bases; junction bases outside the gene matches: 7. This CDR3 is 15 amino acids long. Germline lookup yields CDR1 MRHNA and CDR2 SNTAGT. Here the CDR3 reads CASRRSDRVNTEAFF. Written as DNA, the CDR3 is TGTGCCAGCAGACGAAGTGACAGGGTGAACACTGAAGCTTTCTTT.

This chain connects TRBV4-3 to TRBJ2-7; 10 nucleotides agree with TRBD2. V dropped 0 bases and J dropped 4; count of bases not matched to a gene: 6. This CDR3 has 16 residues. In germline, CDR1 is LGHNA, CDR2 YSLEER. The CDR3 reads CASSQDRSSGSYEQYF. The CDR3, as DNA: TGCGCCAGCAGCCAAGATCGGTCTAGCGGGAGTTACGAGCAGTACTTC.

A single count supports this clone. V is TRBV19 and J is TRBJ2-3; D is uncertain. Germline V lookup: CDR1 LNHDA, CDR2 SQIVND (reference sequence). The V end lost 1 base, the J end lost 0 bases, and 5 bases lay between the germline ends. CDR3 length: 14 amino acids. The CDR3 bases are TGTGCCAGTAGTATAGGGGGAAGCACAGATACGCAGTATTTT. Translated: CASSIGGSTDTQYF.

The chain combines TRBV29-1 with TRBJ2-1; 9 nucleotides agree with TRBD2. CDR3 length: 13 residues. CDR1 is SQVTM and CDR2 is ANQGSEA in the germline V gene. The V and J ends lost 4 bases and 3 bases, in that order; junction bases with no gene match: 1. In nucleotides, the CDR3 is TGCAGCGTTGGACTAGCGGACTACAATGAGCAGTTCTTC. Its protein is CSVGLADYNEQFF.

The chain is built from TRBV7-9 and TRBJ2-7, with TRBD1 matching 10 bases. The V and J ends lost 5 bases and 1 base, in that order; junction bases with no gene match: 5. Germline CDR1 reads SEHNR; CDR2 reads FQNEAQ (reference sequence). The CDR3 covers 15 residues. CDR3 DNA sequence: TGTGCCAGCAGCCCCGACAGGGGGCGATCCTACGAGCAGTACTTC. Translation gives CASSPDRGRSYEQYF.

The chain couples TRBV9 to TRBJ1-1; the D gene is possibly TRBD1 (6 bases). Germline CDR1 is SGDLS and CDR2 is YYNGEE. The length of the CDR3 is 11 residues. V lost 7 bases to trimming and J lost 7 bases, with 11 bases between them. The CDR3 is CASGEGVEAFF. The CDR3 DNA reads TGTGCCAGCGGGGAGGGGGTTGAAGCTTTCTTT.

The CDR3 spells CASSPPLTDTQYF. CDR3 sequence (DNA): TGTGCCAGCAGTCCCCCACTCACAGATACGCAGTATTTT. The V call is TRBV6-5, the J call TRBJ2-3; D is uncertain. The germline gives CDR1 MNHEY, CDR2 SVGAGI. Trimming removed 5 bases from V and 2 bases from J, with 8 bases in between. This CDR3 has 13 residues.

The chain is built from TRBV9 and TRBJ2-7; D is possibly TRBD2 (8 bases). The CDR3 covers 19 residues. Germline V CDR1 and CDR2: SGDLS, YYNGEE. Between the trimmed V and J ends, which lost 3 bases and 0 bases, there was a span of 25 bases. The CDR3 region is CASSDHADRAAGGSYEQYF. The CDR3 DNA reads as TGTGCCAGCAGCGACCATGCCGACAGGGCTGCGGGAGGCTCCTACGAGCAGTACTTC.

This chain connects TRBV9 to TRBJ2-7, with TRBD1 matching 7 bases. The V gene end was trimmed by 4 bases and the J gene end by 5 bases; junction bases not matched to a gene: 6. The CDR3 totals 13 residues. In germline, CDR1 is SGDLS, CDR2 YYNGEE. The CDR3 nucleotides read TGTGCCAGCAGCATGACAGGGCTCCACGAGCAGTACTTC. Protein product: CASSMTGLHEQYF.

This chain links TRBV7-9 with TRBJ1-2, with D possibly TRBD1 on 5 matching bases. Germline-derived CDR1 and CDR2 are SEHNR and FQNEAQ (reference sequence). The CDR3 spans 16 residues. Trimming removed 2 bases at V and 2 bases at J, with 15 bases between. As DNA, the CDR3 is TGTGCCAGCAGCTTATCACCAGGCGAGGGGAACTATGGCTACACCTTC. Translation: CASSLSPGEGNYGYTF.

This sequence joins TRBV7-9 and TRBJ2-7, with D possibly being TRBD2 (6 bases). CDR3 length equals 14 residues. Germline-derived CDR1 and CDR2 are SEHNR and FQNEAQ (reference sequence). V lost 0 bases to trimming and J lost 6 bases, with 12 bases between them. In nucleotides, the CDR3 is TGTGCCAGCAGCTTAGCCGCGGGGCCCCGCGAGCAGTACTTC. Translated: CASSLAAGPREQYF.

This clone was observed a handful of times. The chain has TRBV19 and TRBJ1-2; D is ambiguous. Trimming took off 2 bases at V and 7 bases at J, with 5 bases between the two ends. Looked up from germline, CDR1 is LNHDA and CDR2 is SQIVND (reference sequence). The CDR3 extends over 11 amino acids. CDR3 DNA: TGTGCCAGTAGTATACTCGGTGGCTACACCTTC. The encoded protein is CASSILGGYTF.

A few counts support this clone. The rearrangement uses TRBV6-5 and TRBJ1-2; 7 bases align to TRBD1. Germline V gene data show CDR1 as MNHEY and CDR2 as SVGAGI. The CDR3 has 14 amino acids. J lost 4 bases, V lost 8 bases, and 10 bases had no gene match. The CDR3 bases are TGTGCCAGCCGGGACAGTGGCTTCTTCTATGGCTACACCTTC. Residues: CASRDSGFFYGYTF.

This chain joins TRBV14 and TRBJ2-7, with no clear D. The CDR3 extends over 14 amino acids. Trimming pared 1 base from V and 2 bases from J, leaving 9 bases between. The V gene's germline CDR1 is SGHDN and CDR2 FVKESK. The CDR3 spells CASSQGRRPYEQYF. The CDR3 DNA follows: TGTGCCAGCAGCCAAGGTCGCAGGCCCTACGAGCAGTACTTC.

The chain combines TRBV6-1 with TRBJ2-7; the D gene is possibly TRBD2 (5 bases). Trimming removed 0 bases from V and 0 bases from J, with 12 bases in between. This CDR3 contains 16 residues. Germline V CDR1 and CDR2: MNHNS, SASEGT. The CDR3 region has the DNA TGTGCCAGCAGTGAAGCGTACGGGGAAAACTCCTACGAGCAGTACTTC. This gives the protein CASSEAYGENSYEQYF.

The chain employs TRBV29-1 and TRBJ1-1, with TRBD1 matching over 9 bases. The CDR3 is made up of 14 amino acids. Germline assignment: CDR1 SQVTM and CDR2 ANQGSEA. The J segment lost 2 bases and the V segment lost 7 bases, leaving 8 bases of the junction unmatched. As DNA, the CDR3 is TGCAGCGATATCGGACAGGGGAATAACACTGAAGCTTTCTTT. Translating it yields CSDIGQGNNTEAFF.

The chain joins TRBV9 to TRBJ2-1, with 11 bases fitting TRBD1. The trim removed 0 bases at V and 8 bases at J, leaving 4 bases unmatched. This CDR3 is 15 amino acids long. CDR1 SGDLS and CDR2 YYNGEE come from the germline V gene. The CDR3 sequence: CASSVAGQGADEQFF. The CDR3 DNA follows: TGTGCCAGCAGCGTAGCCGGACAGGGGGCGGATGAGCAGTTCTTC.

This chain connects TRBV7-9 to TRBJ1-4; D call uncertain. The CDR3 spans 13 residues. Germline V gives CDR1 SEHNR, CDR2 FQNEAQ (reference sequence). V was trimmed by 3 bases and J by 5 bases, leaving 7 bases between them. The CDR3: CASSLRLNEKLFF. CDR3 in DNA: TGTGCCAGCAGCTTGCGTTTAAATGAAAAACTGTTTTTT. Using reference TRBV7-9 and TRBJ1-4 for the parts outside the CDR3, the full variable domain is DTGVSQNPRHKITKRGQNVTFRCDPISEHNRLYWYRQTLGQGPEFLTYFQNEAQLEKSRLLSDRFSAERPKGSFSTLEIQRTEQGDSAMYLCASSLRLNEKLFFGSGTQLSVL.

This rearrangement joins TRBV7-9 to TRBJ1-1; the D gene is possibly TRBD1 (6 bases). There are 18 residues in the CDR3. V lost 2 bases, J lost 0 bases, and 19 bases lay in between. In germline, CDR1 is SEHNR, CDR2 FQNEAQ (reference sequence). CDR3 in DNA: TGTGCCAGCAGCTTAACCTTTAAGACAGGAAAATTGAACACTGAAGCTTTCTTT. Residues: CASSLTFKTGKLNTEAFF.

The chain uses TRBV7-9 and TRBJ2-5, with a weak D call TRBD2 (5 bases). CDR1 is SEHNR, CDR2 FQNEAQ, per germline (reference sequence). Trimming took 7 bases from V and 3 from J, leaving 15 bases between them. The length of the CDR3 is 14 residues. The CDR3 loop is CASTLISEEETQYF. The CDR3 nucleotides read TGTGCCAGCACCCTGATTAGCGAGGAAGAGACCCAGTACTTC. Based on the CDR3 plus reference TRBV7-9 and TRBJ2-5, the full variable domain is DTGVSQNPRHKITKRGQNVTFRCDPISEHNRLYWYRQTLGQGPEFLTYFQNEAQLEKSRLLSDRFSAERPKGSFSTLEIQRTEQGDSAMYLCASTLISEEETQYFGPGTRLLVL.

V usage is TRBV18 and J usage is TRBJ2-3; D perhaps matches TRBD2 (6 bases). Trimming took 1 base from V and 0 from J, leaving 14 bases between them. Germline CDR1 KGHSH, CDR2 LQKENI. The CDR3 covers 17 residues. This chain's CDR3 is CASSPQPWGDSTDTQYF. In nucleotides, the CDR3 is TGTGCCAGCTCACCACAACCGTGGGGGGATAGCACAGATACGCAGTATTTT.

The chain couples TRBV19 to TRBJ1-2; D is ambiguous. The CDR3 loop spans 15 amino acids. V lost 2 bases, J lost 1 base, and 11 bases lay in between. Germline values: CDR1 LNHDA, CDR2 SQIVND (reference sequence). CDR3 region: CASSILLFHNYGYTF. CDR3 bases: TGTGCCAGTAGTATACTCCTGTTCCATAACTATGGCTACACCTTC.

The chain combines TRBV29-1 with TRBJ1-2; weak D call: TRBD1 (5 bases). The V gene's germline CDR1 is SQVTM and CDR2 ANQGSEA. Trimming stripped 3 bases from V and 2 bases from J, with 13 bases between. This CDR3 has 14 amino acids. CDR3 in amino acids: CSVEGVRRNYGYTF. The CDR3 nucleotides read TGCAGCGTTGAGGGGGTCAGGAGGAACTATGGCTACACCTTC. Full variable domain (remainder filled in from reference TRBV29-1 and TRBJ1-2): SAVISQKPSRDICQRGTSLTIQCQVDSQVTMMFWYRQQPGQSLTLIATANQGSEATYESGFVIDKFPISRPNLTFSTLTVSNMSPEDSSIYLCSVEGVRRNYGYTFGSGTRLTVV.